This T cell receptor beta chain was documented in a study of cytomegalovirus exposure and HLA in healthy donors. It was with 60 Vbeta and 13 Jbeta primers that the PCR ran. Repertoires were generated with immunoSEQ multiplex PCR, while TCRdb's copy carries only in-frame clones and drops some. Of under 200,000 clones detected, 79% appear once; the ten largest clones hold approximately 2.3%. With 4 bases removed from V and 4 bases from J, the gap between germline ends came to 17 bases. The germline CDR1 and CDR2 sequences are MNHNS and SASEGT. The CDR3 is 16 residues long. This receptor was identified in a man in his forties in good health and CMV-seronegative. Sequences were obtained from PBMCs. The chain employs TRBV6-1 and TRBJ1-5, with D possibly being TRBD1 (6 bases). The CDR3 DNA is TGTGCCAGCAGTGCAGGACAGCTCTTTTCGAATCAGCCCCAGCATTTT. This codes for CASSAGQLFSNQPQHF.